The 23 T cell receptor beta chains presented below share a single source sample, sequenced in a study of T cells in Graves' hyperthyroidism and ophthalmopathy. Amplified TCR beta CDR3 regions came from RNA transcripts. The TCR CDR3 first-round RT-PCR relied on the HTBI primer set. Each CDR3 protein is one row after TCRdb ran MiXCR on the multiplex PCR reads. This sample has over 700,000 distinct CDR3 sequences; just over 35% occur once, and the top ten carry 30% to 40%. The specimen was blood. All receptors derive from a woman between 35 and 50 years old with Graves' hyperthyroidism.

The genes are TRBV20-1 and TRBJ1-6, with 10 bases that match TRBD1. Trimming took 1 base from V and 9 from J; bases not matched to a gene: 15. Per the germline V gene, CDR1 is DFQATT and CDR2 is SNEGSKA (reference sequence). The CDR3 consists of 18 residues. In nucleotides, the CDR3 is TGCAGTGCTAGAGGAGACAGGGGGCCTAAGGTTACAGGTTCACCCCTCCACTTT. Translated, it gives CSARGDRGPKVTGSPLHF.

CDR3 protein: CASSLGTGRYEQYF. DNA for the CDR3: TGTGCCAGCAGTTTAGGGACAGGGAGGTACGAGCAGTACTTC. The J gene is TRBJ2-7, the V gene TRBV28, with 9 bases identical to TRBD1. CDR1 and CDR2 from the germline V gene are MDHEN and SYDVKM. With V trimmed by 2 bases and J by 4 bases, 3 bases remained unmatched. The length of the CDR3 is 14 residues.

The sample holds a few counts of this clonotype. The V gene is TRBV19, the J gene TRBJ1-1, with TRBD1 identical over 10 bases. Germline values: CDR1 LNHDA, CDR2 SQIVND (reference sequence). This CDR3 spans 15 amino acids. J lost 10 bases, V lost 7 bases, and 15 bases had no gene match. In nucleotides, the CDR3 is TGTGCCAGTACCCCCTTGCGGGGACAGGGGAAAACAGCTTTCTTT. Translating it yields CASTPLRGQGKTAFF.

CDR3 protein: CASSQGRGLFF. The CDR3 bases are TGTGCCAGCAGCCAAGGGAGGGGGCTGTTTTTT. J is TRBJ2-2 and V is TRBV3-1, with D possibly matching TRBD2 (6 bases). Trimming shortened V by 1 base and J by 13 bases, and 7 bases separated the two germline ends. This CDR3 is 11 amino acids long. The germline V gene has CDR1 LGHDT and CDR2 YNNKEL (reference sequence).

Details on this clonotype: A much larger clone sits a single nucleotide away, making a read error possible. V gene TRBV29-1 combines with J gene TRBJ2-2; D is ambiguous. CDR3 length equals 14 residues. The V gene's germline CDR1 is SQVTM and CDR2 ANQGSEA. The V and J ends lost 4 bases and 3 bases respectively, with 12 bases between them. The CDR3 reads CSVAASEHTGELFF. In DNA, the CDR3 is TGCAGCGTTGCAGCCAGCGAACACACCGGGGAGCTGTTTTTT.

This clonotype was seen a few times. The chain is built from TRBV28 and TRBJ2-5; D is undetermined. Germline lookup yields CDR1 MDHEN and CDR2 SYDVKM. V shed 7 bases and J shed 2 bases, with 11 bases lying between them. This CDR3 contains 13 residues. The CDR3 region has the DNA TGTGCCAGCAACGTAGGTCGGCAAGAGACCCAGTACTTC. It is translated as CASNVGRQETQYF.

There are many counts of this clonotype. This chain joins TRBV18 and TRBJ1-5; TRBD1 might be the D (5 bases). Trimming left V 0 bases short and J 6 bases short, with 12 bases between. The CDR3 consists of 15 residues. CDR1 and CDR2 (germline): KGHSH, LQKENI. Here the CDR3 DNA reads TGTGCCAGCTCACCACCCGGGACTAGGGGTCAGCCCCAGCATTTT. As protein: CASSPPGTRGQPQHF.

This chain links TRBV4-3 with TRBJ1-5, with D uncertain. CDR1 is LGHNA, CDR2 YSLEER, per germline. Trimming took 4 bases from V and 6 from J, leaving 13 bases between them. The CDR3 totals 14 residues. This CDR3 reads CASSPTRRGQPQHF. CDR3 coding DNA: TGCGCCAGCAGCCCTACGCGGCGTGGTCAGCCCCAGCATTTT.

This clonotype was seen a few times. V gene TRBV29-1 combines with J gene TRBJ1-2, with 7 positions matching TRBD1. Germline V gives CDR1 SQVTM, CDR2 ANQGSEA. V shed 5 bases, J shed 4 bases, and the junction held 10 bases outside the gene matches. The CDR3 runs 14 residues. CDR3 amino acids: CSVPKTGSSYGYTF. The DNA of the CDR3 is TGCAGCGTTCCAAAGACAGGGTCGAGCTATGGCTACACCTTC.

This clonotype was counted only a few times. The gene calls are TRBV7-9 and TRBJ1-2, with D possibly matching TRBD1 (5 bases). Germline assignment: CDR1 SEHNR and CDR2 FQNEAQ (reference sequence). The CDR3 loop spans 18 amino acids. V was cut by 5 bases and J by 0 bases, with 22 bases left in between. CDR3: CASSQDTVNRRANYGYTF. CDR3 coding DNA: TGTGCCAGCAGCCAAGATACAGTGAACAGGCGAGCTAACTATGGCTACACCTTC.

This clonotype has at least ten counts. The chain joins TRBV4-3 to TRBJ1-5, with D possibly matching TRBD1 (5 bases). Germline V gives CDR1 LGHNA, CDR2 YSLEER. Trimming removed 0 bases at V and 2 bases at J, with 11 bases between. This CDR3 is 16 amino acids long. This CDR3 is CASSQDWGRGNQPQHF. CDR3 nucleotide sequence: TGCGCCAGCAGCCAAGATTGGGGACGTGGCAATCAGCCCCAGCATTTT.

Many counts were recorded for this clonotype. CDR3 nucleotide sequence: TGCAGTGCTAGATCTATTCTGGATGAAAAACTGTTTTTT. Amino acid sequence: CSARSILDEKLFF. The chain has TRBV20-1 and TRBJ1-4, with D unclear. Germline-derived CDR1 and CDR2 are DFQATT and SNEGSKA (reference sequence). This CDR3 spans 13 amino acids. Deletions cut 2 bases from V and 6 bases from J, with 10 bases between.

This clonotype was seen a few times. The J gene is TRBJ1-5, the V gene TRBV6-5; D possibly corresponds to TRBD1 (5 bases). Germline loops: CDR1 MNHEY, CDR2 SVGAGI. Trimming left V 8 bases short and J 0 bases short, with 8 bases between. The CDR3 extends over 13 amino acids. CDR3 region: CASGGSSNQPQHF. DNA for the CDR3: TGTGCCAGCGGGGGAAGTAGCAATCAGCCCCAGCATTTT.

The chain employs TRBV6-4 and TRBJ1-1, with a tentative D call TRBD1 (6 bases). Germline CDR1 and CDR2: MRHNA and SNTAGT. This CDR3 comprises 14 residues. V dropped 3 bases and J dropped 14 bases, with 22 bases sitting between them. The CDR3 region has the DNA TGTGCCAGCAGTGAACAGGGCGGCTCGACACTCGCGTTCTTT. Amino acid sequence: CASSEQGGSTLAFF.

Note on this clonotype: One base away lies a much larger clone, so this may be a sequencing read error. It is likely a read error, because the conserved phenylalanine at the end of the CDR3 is missing. J is TRBJ2-7 and V is TRBV11-2; 9 bases are a match to TRBD2. The CDR3 has 14 amino acids. Unmatched junction bases numbered 7, after V lost 6 bases and J lost 4 bases. CDR1 and CDR2 from the germline V gene are SGHAT and FQNNGV. Written as DNA, the CDR3 is TGTGCCAGCAGGACCGTAGCGGGGGTTTACGAGCAGTACCTC. Protein product: CASRTVAGVYEQYL.

In this sample, this clonotype turned up many times. J is TRBJ1-4 and V is TRBV19, with D hard to call. V was trimmed by 5 bases and J by 8 bases, leaving 9 bases between them. Germline assignment: CDR1 LNHDA and CDR2 SQIVND (reference sequence). The CDR3 has 12 residues. This CDR3 reads CASSVGLEKLFF. For the CDR3, the DNA is TGTGCCAGTAGTGTGGGCTTAGAAAAACTGTTTTTT.

This chain uses TRBV7-9 with TRBJ2-2; 12 nucleotides align to TRBD2. V trimming: 11 bases; J trimming: 4 bases; junction bases outside the gene matches: 17. The CDR3 totals 18 residues. Germline CDR1 SEHNR, CDR2 FQNEAQ (reference sequence). The CDR3 is CASSYSLAGGPGTGELFF. The CDR3 nucleotides read TGTGCCTCCTCTTACTCGCTAGCGGGGGGGCCCGGCACCGGGGAGCTGTTTTTT.

The chain has TRBV3-1 and TRBJ2-5, with unresolved D. The V and J ends lost 0 bases and 6 bases respectively, with 14 bases between them. CDR3 size: 15 residues. CDR1 LGHDT and CDR2 YNNKEL come from the germline V gene (reference sequence). CDR3 coding DNA: TGTGCCAGCAGCCAAGATAGCACAATATATAAGACCCAGTACTTC. Translating it yields CASSQDSTIYKTQYF.

This clonotype was found a few times. The chain links TRBV11-2 to TRBJ1-4, with D possibly TRBD1 on 6 matching bases. The CDR3 has 12 amino acids. From germline, CDR1 is SGHAT and CDR2 FQNNGV. V was cut by 5 bases and J by 10 bases, with 11 bases left in between. The DNA for the CDR3 is TGTGCCAGCAGCCCAGGGGTTGTAAAACTGTTTTTT. Translation: CASSPGVVKLFF.

The V and J genes are TRBV27 and TRBJ2-5, with 14 nucleotides matching TRBD2. The CDR3 length is 14 residues. The germline CDR1 and CDR2 sequences are MNHEY and SMNVEV (reference sequence). Trimming took 10 bases from V and 4 from J; bases not matched to a gene: 5. CDR3 in DNA: TGTGCCACCCATGGGACTAGCGGGAGAGAGACCCAGTACTTC. It translates to CATHGTSGRETQYF.

This clonotype occurred a few times. The J gene is TRBJ1-5, the V gene TRBV12-3 or TRBV12-4; a possible D gene is TRBD1 (6 bases). This CDR3 comprises 16 residues. Trimming shortened V by 2 bases and J by 6 bases, and 17 bases separated the two germline ends. DNA for the CDR3: TGTGCCAGCAGTTTAAGGGGGGGCGGAATATCTCAGCCCCAGCATTTT. Its protein is CASSLRGGGISQPQHF.

This chain connects TRBV9 to TRBJ1-6; 9 bases are a match to TRBD1. J was trimmed by 8 bases and V by 7 bases; bases with no gene match: 13. CDR1 is SGDLS and CDR2 is YYNGEE in the germline V gene. CDR3 length equals 16 residues. For the CDR3, the DNA is TGTGCCAGCTCACTTCGGACAGGGGCTGCAGATTCACCCCTCCACTTT. It encodes CASSLRTGAADSPLHF.

This clonotype came up many times. V gene TRBV19 combines with J gene TRBJ1-2; D not certain. The ends were cut back, 3 bases at V and 8 bases at J, with 7 bases in the middle. CDR1 is LNHDA and CDR2 is SQIVND in the germline V gene (reference sequence). This CDR3 has 11 residues. CDR3 sequence (DNA): TGTGCCAGTAGTATGGCTGAGGGCTACACCTTC. It codes for CASSMAEGYTF.